This is a list of T cell receptor beta chains from one sample in a study of blood T cell repertoires in COVID-19. TCRdb's copy holds only in-frame clones and misses some; the assay was immunoSEQ multiplex PCR. The sample consists of 150,000 to 200,000 clones, roughly 83% of them appearing once. The specimen was peripheral blood. The receptor set was obtained from a woman between 40 and 55 years old with COVID-19, enrolled during active disease. Each CDR3 is given with its conserved first and last residue. The D gene is left open where the match is weak. A row's size may be missing; if present it is once, few, many or a size class.

TRBV27,TRBJ2-1,TRBD2,NA,TGTGCCACCATCCGGGACTACGGTAATGAGCAGTTCTTC,CATIRDYGNEQFF
TRBV11-2,TRBJ2-6,NA,NA,TGTGCCAGCAGCTTAGGAGGGATTGGGGCCAACGTCCTGACTTTC,CASSLGGIGANVLTF
TRBV12-3/TRBV12-4,TRBJ2-2,NA,NA,TGTGCCAGCAGTTTGGCGGGCTTGGGGGAGCTGTTTTTT,CASSLAGLGELFF
TRBV5-1,TRBJ2-1,NA,NA,TGCGCCAGCAGCTTGGCCCCCGGGAACAATGAGCAGTTCTTC,CASSLAPGNNEQFF
TRBV7-2,TRBJ1-1,TRBD1,NA,TGTGCCAGCAGCTCGGGACAGGGACGGACTGAAGCTTTCTTT,CASSSGQGRTEAFF
TRBV30,TRBJ1-4,NA,NA,TGTGCCTGGAGTGTACAGGGTCTAACTAATGAAAAACTGTTTTTT,CAWSVQGLTNEKLFF
TRBV3-1/TRBV3-2,TRBJ1-1,NA,few,TGTGCCAGCAGCCAGGACACCGGGGGAGCTTTCTTT,CASSQDTGGAFF
TRBV6-5,TRBJ1-2,NA,NA,TGTGCCAGCAGGGACAGCAACTATGGCTACACCTTC,CASRDSNYGYTF
TRBV15,TRBJ2-3,TRBD2,NA,TGTGCCACCAGCAGCGGGGGGGCGGTAGATACGCAGTATTTT,CATSSGGAVDTQYF
TRBV9,TRBJ2-2,TRBD1,NA,TGTGCCAGCAGCCCGTCCGGGACAGGGGGTCGGACCGGGGAGCTGTTTTTT,CASSPSGTGGRTGELFF
TRBV27,TRBJ2-7,TRBD1,NA,TGTGCCAGCAGGAACCCGGGACAGGCCTCAGGGCAGTACTTC,CASRNPGQASGQYF
TRBV3-1/TRBV3-2,TRBJ1-5,NA,many,TGTGCCAGCAGCCAAGGCTCGGGCCAGGGAGGGCAGCCCCAGCATTTT,CASSQGSGQGGQPQHF
TRBV27,TRBJ2-1,NA,once,TGTGCCAGCAGGGGAGCTTACAATGAGCAGTTCTTC,CASRGAYNEQFF
TRBV3-1/TRBV3-2,TRBJ2-5,NA,NA,TGTGCCAGCAGCTCCCTAGAGACCCAGTACTTC,CASSSLETQYF
TRBV18,TRBJ2-7,TRBD1,NA,TGTGCCAGCTCGTCCGGGACAGGCACCTACGAGCAGTACTTC,CASSSGTGTYEQYF
TRBV18,TRBJ1-4,NA,NA,TGTGCCAGCTCACCAAGCAGGGCAACTAATGAAAAACTGTTTTTT,CASSPSRATNEKLFF
TRBV7-7,TRBJ2-5,TRBD1,NA,TGTGCCAGCAGCTTAGGGTCAGGTTCAGGGGGCCGGGAGACCCAGTACTTC,CASSLGSGSGGRETQYF
TRBV5-1,TRBJ1-2,NA,NA,TGCGCCAGCAGCTTGCGCAGCACCGCCGCTGAGGTCTATGGCTACACCTTC,CASSLRSTAAEVYGYTF
TRBV7-8,TRBJ1-1,TRBD1,NA,TGTGCCAGCAGACGTAGCAGGGGGATGAACACTGAAGCTTTCTTT,CASRRSRGMNTEAFF
TRBV19,TRBJ1-2,NA,many,TGTGCCAGTAGTGGTCGAGGCAGAAGTACCCATGGCTACACCTTC,CASSGRGRSTHGYTF
TRBV9,TRBJ2-1,TRBD2,NA,TGTGCCAGCAGCCGAGCGGGGAGCTCCTATAATGAGCAGTTCTTC,CASSRAGSSYNEQFF
TRBV5-3,TRBJ2-5,TRBD1,NA,TGTGCCAGAAGCTTGCCCAGGGACAGAGACCAAGAGACCCAGTACTTC,CARSLPRDRDQETQYF
TRBV29-1,TRBJ2-7,TRBD1,NA,TGCAGCGCCGTATATACAGGGGCCAGCTACGAGCAGTACTTC,CSAVYTGASYEQYF
TRBV10-3,TRBJ2-7,TRBD2,NA,TGTGCCATCAGTGATACCAGGACTAGCGGGAGCTACGAGCAGTACTTC,CAISDTRTSGSYEQYF
TRBV5-6,TRBJ1-1,NA,NA,TGTGCCAGCAGCTTGGCCCTTCAGGGGAGAGTACCAGAAGCTTTCTTT,CASSLALQGRVPEAFF
TRBV28,TRBJ2-7,TRBD1,NA,TGTGCCAGCAGTCCCACCACAGGGGTACACTACGAGCAGTACTTC,CASSPTTGVHYEQYF
TRBV3-1/TRBV3-2,TRBJ2-2,TRBD2,NA,TGTGCCAGCAGCCAAGAAAGGAGCAGCGGGAGTAACTACGACACCGGGGAGCTGTTTTTT,CASSQERSSGSNYDTGELFF
TRBV28,TRBJ1-2,TRBD1,NA,TGTGCCAGCAGCAACTTGACCCCAGGGGGGATGAGCTATGGCTACACCTTC,CASSNLTPGGMSYGYTF
TRBV5-1,TRBJ2-1,TRBD2,once,TGCGCCAGCAGGGTGACTAGCGGGGGGAGGGATGAGCAGTTCTTC,CASRVTSGGRDEQFF
TRBV7-9,TRBJ1-2,NA,NA,TGTGCCAGCAGCACCACCCAACAGGACTATGGCTACACCTTC,CASSTTQQDYGYTF
TRBV14,TRBJ2-5,NA,NA,TGTGCCAGCAGCCAGATTGGGATCGGGGTCCAAGAGACCCAGTACTTC,CASSQIGIGVQETQYF
TRBV5-1,TRBJ1-1,NA,NA,TGCGCCAGCAGCTTGGAGACAGTCTACACTGAAGCTTTCTTT,CASSLETVYTEAFF
TRBV6-5,TRBJ2-7,NA,NA,TGTGCCAGCAGCTCCGCCTACGAGCAGTACTTC,CASSSAYEQYF
TRBV7-2,TRBJ1-6,NA,once,TGTGCCAGCAGCTTAATGTCGGGGAATTCACCCCTCCACTTT,CASSLMSGNSPLHF
TRBV5-6,TRBJ1-4,TRBD1,NA,TGTGCCAGCAGCCCGGGACAGGGAACAACTAATGAAAAACTGTTTTTT,CASSPGQGTTNEKLFF
TRBV19,TRBJ2-3,NA,few,TGTGCCAGTAGTATAGGGCAGGGCACAGATACGCAGTATTTT,CASSIGQGTDTQYF
TRBV3-1/TRBV3-2,TRBJ1-1,NA,many,TGTGCCAGCAGCCACGAGCGGGCTGAAGCTTTCTTT,CASSHERAEAFF
TRBV7-2,TRBJ1-1,NA,NA,TGTGCCAGCAGCTCAGGGCTAGGCACTGAAGCTTTCTTT,CASSSGLGTEAFF
TRBV4-2,TRBJ1-1,NA,NA,TGTGCCAGCAGCCAAGACCGAGGAGGTGAAGCTTTCTTT,CASSQDRGGEAFF
TRBV10-2,TRBJ2-1,TRBD2,NA,TGCGCCAGCAGGATAGCGGGAGGAGCAAACTACAATGAGCAGTTCTTC,CASRIAGGANYNEQFF
TRBV5-4,TRBJ2-2,TRBD1,NA,TGTGCCAGCAGCTCGGGACAGGGTATCCCCGGGGAGCTGTTTTTT,CASSSGQGIPGELFF
TRBV5-1,TRBJ1-1,NA,once,TGCGCCAGCTGCGAACAGGGTTGGGGTGAAGCTTTCTTT,CASCEQGWGEAFF
TRBV5-1,TRBJ2-1,TRBD2,once,TGCGCCAGTGATAGTAGCGGGGGGAGGAATGAGCAGTTCTTC,CASDSSGGRNEQFF
TRBV27,TRBJ1-2,NA,NA,TGTGCCGGGGGGGGTACCGATGGCTACACCTTC,CAGGGTDGYTF
TRBV11-2,TRBJ2-5,NA,NA,TGTGCCAGCAGCCAGAGGACAGCCCAAGAGACCCAGTACTTC,CASSQRTAQETQYF